This TCR beta chain was found in a study of radiotherapy plus CTLA-4 blockade in lung cancer. The wider study: Objective responses were observed in more than 15% of patients, and disease control was achieved by about 30%.

Only one count was recorded for this clone. Its specificity is unknown. The CDR3 covers 13 residues. CDR1 is SGHTA and CDR2 is FQGNSA in the germline V gene. The germline V and J ends were trimmed by 1 base and 11 bases, with 13 bases remaining between them. Assay used: immunoSEQ multiplex PCR; TCRdb lists only in-frame clones, some missing. The sample holds about 120,000 clones, about 87% seen once. Regarding the study as a whole: TCR clones of tumor origin grew in blood after radiotherapy plus ipilimumab.

Source: peripheral blood, taken from a patient treated with radiotherapy plus ipilimumab. The TCR was taken from a human donor with non-small cell lung cancer that progressed on radiotherapy plus ipilimumab. This rearrangement joins TRBV7-2 to TRBJ2-3; the D is unclear. CDR3 in amino acids: CASSLEDLLVQYF. The CDR3 bases are TGTGCCAGCAGCTTAGAGGACCTGCTAGTGCAGTATTTT.